This record looks at one T cell receptor beta chain sequence and its context. What it recognizes is unknown. The sample comes from a study of tumor-infiltrating lymphocytes in primary liver carcinoma. Study-wide findings and caveats: When set against blood, tumors had a significantly higher top-250-clone fraction (p = 0.039). Only around 7-24% of top clones occurred in all five tumor regions. Among the pair types, tumor region pairs showed more overlap than tumor-adjacent and tumor-blood pairs.

Bulk tissue was left unsorted, and RNA and DNA were co-extracted from 20-30 mg of it. Each tumor was sampled at four poles and its centre. The CDR3 is 15 residues long. Germline CDR1 SGHAT, CDR2 FQNNGV. Trimming cost V 6 bases and J 6 bases, with 21 bases left between them. The researchers produced TCR beta cDNA from 400 to 650 ng total RNA with a constant-region primer. A slightly modified ARM-PCR protocol with three nested multiplex PCR rounds produced these TCR beta libraries. Investigators reported that the first two PCR rounds, at about 9 cycles each, used TRBV1-TRBV30 forward primers with a C-beta reverse primer. TCRdb itself ran the multiplex PCR reads through MiXCR, one entry per CDR3 protein. The sample includes approximately 99,000 distinct CDR3 sequences, roughly 69% of them seen just once.

Sequenced: liver tumor tissue from sampling region 5. The subset is: tumor region T5, tumor centre. The clonotype was recovered from a woman aged 55-70 years with primary liver carcinoma and hepatitis B virus infection. The rearrangement uses TRBV11-2 and TRBJ2-7; tentatively, D is TRBD1 (5 bases). The CDR3 DNA reads TGTGCCAGCAGATCAGTAGCCAGGGAAGGTGGCGAGCAGTACTTC. This codes for CASRSVAREGGEQYF.